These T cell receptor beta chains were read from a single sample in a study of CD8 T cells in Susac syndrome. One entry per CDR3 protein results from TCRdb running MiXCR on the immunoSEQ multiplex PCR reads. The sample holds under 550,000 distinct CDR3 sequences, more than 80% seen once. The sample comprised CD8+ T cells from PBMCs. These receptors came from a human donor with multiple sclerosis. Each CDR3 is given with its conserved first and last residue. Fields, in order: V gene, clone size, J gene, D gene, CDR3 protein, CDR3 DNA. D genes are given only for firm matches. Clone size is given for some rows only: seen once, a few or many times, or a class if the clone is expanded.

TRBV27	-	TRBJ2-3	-	CASSLLEGDTQYF	TGTGCCAGCAGTTTATTGGAGGGGGATACGCAGTATTTT
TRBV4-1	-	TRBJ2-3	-	CASSQAHYGTDTQYF	TGCGCCAGCAGCCAAGCCCACTACGGAACAGATACGCAGTATTTT
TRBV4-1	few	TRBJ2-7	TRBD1	CASSQGQDLSYEQYF	TGCGCCAGCAGCCAGGGACAGGACCTCTCCTACGAGCAGTACTTC
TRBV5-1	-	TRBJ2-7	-	CASGSGTNSYEQYF	TGCGCCAGCGGATCCGGGACAAACTCCTACGAGCAGTACTTC
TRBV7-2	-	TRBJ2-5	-	CASSSEDRPQYF	TGTGCCAGCAGCTCGGAAGACAGGCCCCAGTACTTC
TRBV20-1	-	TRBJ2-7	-	CSAKPTVTYEQYF	TGCAGTGCTAAGCCGACAGTAACCTACGAGCAGTACTTC
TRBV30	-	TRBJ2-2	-	CAWSVSAGELFF	TGTGCCTGGAGTGTTTCGGCCGGGGAGCTGTTTTTT
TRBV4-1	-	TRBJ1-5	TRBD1	CASSQELTGGNQPQHF	TGCGCCAGCAGCCAAGAGCTAACAGGGGGCAATCAGCCCCAGCATTTT
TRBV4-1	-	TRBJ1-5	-	CASSQALDQPQHF	TGCGCCAGCAGCCAGGCCTTAGATCAGCCCCAGCATTTT
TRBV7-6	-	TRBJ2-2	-	CASSYTTAGELFF	TGTGCCAGCAGCTATACGACGGCCGGGGAGCTGTTTTTT
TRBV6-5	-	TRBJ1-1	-	CAGGEGTEAFF	TGTGCCGGCGGGGAGGGGACTGAAGCTTTCTTT
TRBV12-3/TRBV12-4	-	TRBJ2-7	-	CASSLEQGDEQYF	TGTGCCAGCAGTTTGGAGCAGGGAGACGAGCAGTACTTC
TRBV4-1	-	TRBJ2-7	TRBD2	CASSQGLAREQYF	TGCGCCAGCAGCCAGGGACTAGCGAGGGAGCAGTACTTC
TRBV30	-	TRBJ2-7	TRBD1	CAWSEGASYEQYF	TGTGCCTGGAGTGAGGGGGCGTCCTACGAGCAGTACTTC
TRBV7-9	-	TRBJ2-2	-	CASSFFSGELFF	TGTGCCAGCAGCTTCTTTTCCGGGGAGCTGTTTTTT
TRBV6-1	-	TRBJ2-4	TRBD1	CASSESPGQGVAKNIQYF	TGTGCCAGCAGTGAATCCCCGGGACAGGGTGTAGCCAAAAACATTCAGTACTTC
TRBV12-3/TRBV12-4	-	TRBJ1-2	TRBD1	CASSIPQGANYGYTF	TGTGCCAGCAGTATTCCTCAGGGGGCTAACTATGGCTACACCTTC
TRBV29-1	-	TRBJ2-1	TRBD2	CSVDRAGGAYNEQFF	TGCAGCGTTGATAGGGCGGGGGGCGCCTACAATGAGCAGTTCTTC
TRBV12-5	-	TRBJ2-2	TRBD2	CASGFTLPASGGAANTGELFF	TGTGCTAGTGGTTTTACTCTTCCGGCTAGCGGGGGGGCGGCGAACACCGGGGAGCTGTTTTTT
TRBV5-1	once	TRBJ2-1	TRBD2	CASTVAGGPTYNEQFF	TGCGCCAGCACGGTTGCGGGAGGGCCCACCTACAATGAGCAGTTCTTC
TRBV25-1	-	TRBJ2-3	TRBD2	CASSEYFWPSGASTDTQYF	TGTGCCAGCAGTGAATATTTTTGGCCGAGCGGGGCTAGCACAGATACGCAGTATTTT
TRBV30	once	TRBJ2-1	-	CAWRGAESSYNEQFF	TGTGCCTGGAGGGGGGCGGAGAGCTCCTACAATGAGCAGTTCTTC
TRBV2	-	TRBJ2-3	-	CASKGRGFTDTQYF	TGTGCCAGCAAGGGCAGGGGATTCACAGATACGCAGTATTTT
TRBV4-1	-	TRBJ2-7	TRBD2	CASSQDSGGALYEQYF	TGCGCCAGCAGCCAAGATAGCGGGGGGGCACTTTACGAGCAGTACTTC
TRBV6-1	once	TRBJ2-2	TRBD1	CASSGVRDRDTGELFF	TGTGCCAGCAGTGGGGTCCGGGACAGGGATACCGGGGAGCTGTTTTTT
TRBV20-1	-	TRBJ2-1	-	CSASTGDTDEQFF	TGCAGTGCGTCGACGGGAGATACGGATGAGCAGTTCTTC
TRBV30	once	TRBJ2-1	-	CAWSQSTDNYNEQFF	TGTGCCTGGAGTCAGTCTACAGATAATTACAATGAGCAGTTCTTC
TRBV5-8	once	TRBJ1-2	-	CASSLGGLSTLYGYTF	TGTGCCAGCAGCCTAGGGGGACTTTCTACTCTCTATGGCTACACCTTC
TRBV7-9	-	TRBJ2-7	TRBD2	CASSPLWTSAKYEQYF	TGTGCCAGCAGCCCCCTTTGGACTAGTGCGAAATACGAGCAGTACTTC
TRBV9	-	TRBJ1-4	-	CASSFGDQTNEKLFF	TGTGCCAGCAGCTTTGGAGATCAAACTAATGAAAAACTGTTTTTT
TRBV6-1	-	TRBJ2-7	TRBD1	CASRARDRGQNEQYF	TGTGCCAGCAGAGCCCGGGACAGGGGGCAAAACGAGCAGTACTTC
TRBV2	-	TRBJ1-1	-	CASNQGTEAFF	TGTGCCAGCAATCAAGGGACTGAAGCTTTCTTT
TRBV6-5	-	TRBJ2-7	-	CASKPPGWREQYF	TGTGCCAGTAAACCCCCAGGGTGGCGCGAGCAGTACTTC
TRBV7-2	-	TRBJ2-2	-	CAVDIGELFF	TGTGCCGTAGATATAGGGGAGCTGTTTTTT
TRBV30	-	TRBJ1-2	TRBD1	CAWTETGAHYGYTF	TGTGCCTGGACTGAGACAGGGGCGCACTATGGCTACACCTTC
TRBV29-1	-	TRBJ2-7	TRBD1	CSAGGMYEQYF	TGCAGCGCAGGGGGAATGTACGAGCAGTACTTC
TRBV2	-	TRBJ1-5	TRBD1	CASSEEGQENQPQHF	TGTGCCAGCAGTGAAGAAGGACAGGAAAATCAGCCCCAGCATTTT
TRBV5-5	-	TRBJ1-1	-	CASSPGSHTEAFF	TGTGCCAGCAGCCCCGGGTCTCACACTGAAGCTTTCTTT
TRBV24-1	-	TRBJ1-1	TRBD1	CATSDLGDRTLTEAFF	TGTGCCACCAGTGACCTCGGGGACAGAACCCTCACTGAAGCTTTCTTT
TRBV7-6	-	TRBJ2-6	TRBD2	CASSPLPGLAGGPDSGANVLTF	TGTGCCAGCAGCCCCCTTCCGGGACTAGCGGGAGGCCCTGATTCTGGGGCCAACGTCCTGACTTTC
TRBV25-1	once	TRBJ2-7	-	CASLQGQEQYF	TGTGCCAGTTTGCAGGGGCAGGAGCAGTACTTC
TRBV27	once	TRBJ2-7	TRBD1	CASSLVGTGTNEQYF	TGTGCCAGCAGTTTGGTCGGGACAGGGACGAACGAGCAGTACTTC
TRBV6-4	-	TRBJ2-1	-	CASSALIGQVNEQFF	TGTGCCAGCAGCGCCCTGATCGGGCAGGTTAATGAGCAGTTCTTC
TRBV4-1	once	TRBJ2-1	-	CASSQPTRYEQFF	TGCGCCAGCAGCCAACCCACTAGATATGAGCAGTTCTTC
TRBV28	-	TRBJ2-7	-	CASSKFSGTQYEQYF	TGTGCCAGCAGTAAATTCTCCGGGACCCAATACGAGCAGTACTTC
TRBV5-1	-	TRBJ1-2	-	CASSLQGVYGYTF	TGCGCCAGCAGCCTACAGGGAGTCTATGGCTACACCTTC
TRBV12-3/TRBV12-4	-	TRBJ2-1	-	CASSLNPGDNEQFF	TGTGCCAGCAGTTTAAACCCTGGCGACAATGAGCAGTTCTTC
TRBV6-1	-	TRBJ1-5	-	CASRGFYGNQPQHF	TGTGCCAGCAGAGGGTTTTATGGCAATCAGCCCCAGCATTTT
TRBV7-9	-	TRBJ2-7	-	CASSSSDTSPYEQYF	TGTGCCAGCAGCTCAAGTGACACGAGTCCCTACGAGCAGTACTTC